The 14 T cell receptor beta chains presented below share a single source sample, sequenced in a study of blood T cell repertoires in COVID-19. TCRdb keeps only in-frame clones here, not all; method: immunoSEQ multiplex PCR. The sample records about 130,000 clones, 75% to 90% being singletons. Sequencing input: peripheral blood. Receptor source: a human donor in a cohort sampled during active COVID-19.

DNA for the CDR3: TGTGCCAGCAGCACGGACCCGACAGGAGGCAATCAGCCCCAGCATTTT. This gives the protein CASSTDPTGGNQPQHF. This chain links TRBV6-6 with TRBJ1-5; the D gene is possibly TRBD1 (6 bases). Per the germline V gene, CDR1 is MNHNY and CDR2 is SVGAGI (reference sequence). The CDR3 is 16 residues long. The V and J ends lost 6 bases and 2 bases respectively, with 17 bases between them.

V usage is TRBV6-5 and J usage is TRBJ2-5; TRBD1 might be the D (6 bases). Trimming removed 8 bases at V and 4 bases at J, with 17 bases between. The length of the CDR3 is 14 residues. Germline CDR1 reads MNHEY; CDR2 reads SVGAGI. CDR3 sequence (DNA): TGTGCCAGCTACAGGGCTCTTTCAGGAGAGACCCAGTACTTC. Amino acid sequence: CASYRALSGETQYF.

This clone was observed a single time. This chain uses TRBV4-1 with TRBJ1-1; D may be TRBD1 (6 bases). Germline CDR1 and CDR2: MGHRA and YSYEKL. This CDR3 is 15 amino acids long. V was trimmed by 0 bases and J by 6 bases, leaving 14 bases between them. The CDR3 region has the DNA TGCGCCAGCAGCCAAGATAGGACCAGGGGTTCTGAAGCTTTCTTT. Its protein is CASSQDRTRGSEAFF.

The rearrangement uses TRBV2 and TRBJ1-1; 7 bases agree with TRBD1. V shed 8 bases, J shed 2 bases, and the junction held 2 bases outside the gene matches. Per germline, CDR1 SNHLY and CDR2 FYNNEI. There are 12 residues in the CDR3. In DNA form, the CDR3 reads TGTGCCAGCGGGACAGTAAACACTGAAGCTTTCTTT. Translation: CASGTVNTEAFF.

The chain employs TRBV12-3 or TRBV12-4 and TRBJ2-1; TRBD2 matches 7 bases. This CDR3 region has 13 residues. The J segment lost 9 bases and the V segment lost 5 bases, leaving 7 bases of the junction unmatched. The CDR3 DNA follows: TGTGCCAGCAGTCTCCTAGCGGACGGTGAGCAGTTCTTC. It yields the protein CASSLLADGEQFF.

The chain has TRBV19 and TRBJ2-5, with 8 bases fitting TRBD1. J gave up 1 base and V 5 bases, and 3 bases lay outside the gene matches. This CDR3 has 14 residues. CDR1 is LNHDA and CDR2 is SQIVND in the germline V gene (reference sequence). In nucleotides, the CDR3 is TGTGCCAGTAGTCATCAGGGGGCCCAAGAGACCCAGTACTTC. Translating it yields CASSHQGAQETQYF.

J is TRBJ1-1 and V is TRBV6-2 or TRBV6-3; unclear D gene. This CDR3 region has 20 residues. CDR1 is MNHEY and CDR2 is SVGEGT in the germline V gene. V gave up 2 bases and J gave up 4 bases, with 29 bases separating them. CDR3 residues: CASSYPSKRGERKSSTEAFF. In DNA, the CDR3 is TGTGCCAGCAGTTACCCCTCGAAAAGAGGAGAAAGAAAAAGTAGCACTGAAGCTTTCTTT.

V and J are TRBV13 and TRBJ2-1, with 10 bases aligning to TRBD2. The CDR3 length is 19 residues. CDR1 PRHDT and CDR2 FYEKMQ come from the germline V gene (reference sequence). V lost 6 bases, J lost 6 bases, and 20 bases stayed unmatched. The CDR3 loop reads CASRRTGTSAPLWGNEQFF. The CDR3 region has the DNA TGTGCCAGCAGAAGGACCGGGACTAGCGCCCCTCTATGGGGCAATGAGCAGTTCTTC.

V is TRBV19 and J is TRBJ2-1, with D possibly being TRBD1 (6 bases). This CDR3 is built from 15 residues. Trimming removed 8 bases from V and 6 bases from J, with 20 bases in between. Looked up from germline, CDR1 is LNHDA and CDR2 is SQIVND (reference sequence). The DNA for the CDR3 is TGTGCCAGTGGGTGGGGGCCAGGGTTAAGCAATGAGCAGTTCTTC. Translated, it gives CASGWGPGLSNEQFF.

The chain combines TRBV19 with TRBJ1-3; 9 positions match TRBD1. The J segment lost 1 base and the V segment lost 4 bases, leaving 5 bases of the junction unmatched. This CDR3 has 16 residues. Germline V gene data show CDR1 as LNHDA and CDR2 as SQIVND (reference sequence). In nucleotides, the CDR3 is TGTGCCAGTAGTACACAGGGGGCGATTTCTGGAAACACCATATATTTT. Translation: CASSTQGAISGNTIYF.

The chain joins TRBV28 to TRBJ1-5, with D maybe TRBD1 (6 bases). Germline V lookup: CDR1 MDHEN, CDR2 SYDVKM. The length of the CDR3 is 16 residues. Here the CDR3 reads CALGGGGGYSNQPQHF. The DNA of the CDR3 is TGTGCACTCGGAGGAGGGGGAGGGTATAGCAATCAGCCCCAGCATTTT. Filled out from reference TRBV28 and TRBJ1-5, the complete variable domain reads DVKVTQSSRYLVKRTGEKVFLECVQDMDHENMFWYRQDPGLGLRLIYFSYDVKMKEKGDIPEGYSVSREKKERFSLILESASTNQTSMYLCALGGGGGYSNQPQHFGDGTRLSIL.

This clone was counted a few times. This chain uses TRBV7-3 with TRBJ2-7; tentatively, D is TRBD1 (5 bases). Trimming removed 6 bases at V and 3 bases at J, with 15 bases between. Germline V gene sequence: CDR1 SGHTA, CDR2 FQGTGA. The CDR3 has 14 amino acids. CDR3: CASSLRASLYEQYF. DNA for the CDR3: TGTGCCAGCAGTCTCAGGGCTTCCCTCTACGAGCAGTACTTC.

V usage is TRBV28 and J usage is TRBJ1-1, with D hard to call. Trimming shortened V by 11 bases and J by 6 bases, and 7 bases separated the two germline ends. Germline V gene sequence: CDR1 MDHEN, CDR2 SYDVKM. The CDR3 extends over 9 amino acids. The CDR3 protein is CAGLPEAFF. CDR3 DNA: TGTGCCGGGCTACCTGAAGCTTTCTTT.

V gene TRBV7-9 combines with J gene TRBJ1-1; D gene unclear. Germline CDR1 SEHNR, CDR2 FQNEAQ (reference sequence). This CDR3 region has 11 residues. Trimming shortened V by 8 bases and J by 3 bases, and 7 bases separated the two germline ends. CDR3 sequence reads: CASVQDTEAFF. The CDR3 DNA follows: TGTGCCAGCGTCCAGGACACTGAAGCTTTCTTT. Full variable domain (remainder filled in from reference TRBV7-9 and TRBJ1-1): DTGVSQNPRHKITKRGQNVTFRCDPISEHNRLYWYRQTLGQGPEFLTYFQNEAQLEKSRLLSDRFSAERPKGSFSTLEIQRTEQGDSAMYLCASVQDTEAFFGQGTRLTVV.